Listed below are T cell receptor beta chains from one sample, sequenced in a study of blood T cell repertoires in COVID-19. Sequenced by immunoSEQ multiplex PCR; TCRdb stores in-frame clones only, minus some. This sample has under 300,000 clones, with more than 75% found just once. The specimen sequenced was peripheral blood. These receptors originate from a man older than 75 with acute or convalescent COVID-19. Each CDR3 is given with its conserved first and last residue. The D gene is left open where the match is weak. Size is stated for part of the rows, as once, few or many counts, or as a class when the clone is expanded.

cdr3_aa	cdr3_nt	d_call	cdr3_length	v_call	j_call	clone_size
CASRRQAPTNEKLFF	TGTGCCAGCAGGAGACAGGCTCCAACTAATGAAAAACTGTTTTTT	.	15	TRBV6-6	TRBJ1-4	.
CASSPGTSGTGELFF	TGTGCCAGCAGCCCGGGGACTAGCGGCACCGGGGAGCTGTTTTTT	TRBD2	15	TRBV13	TRBJ2-2	.
CASSYSMGAQGYTF	TGTGCCAGCAGTTACTCAATGGGGGCGCAAGGCTACACCTTC	.	14	TRBV6-5	TRBJ1-2	.
CASTHGDRGINQPQHF	TGTGCCAGCACCCACGGGGACAGGGGGATCAATCAGCCCCAGCATTTT	TRBD1	16	TRBV7-9	TRBJ1-5	.
CASSLEDRLTDTQYF	TGTGCCAGCAGCTTAGAGGACAGGCTCACAGATACGCAGTATTTT	TRBD1	15	TRBV7-6	TRBJ2-3	.
CASSYTQTAYYGYTF	TGTGCCAGCAGTTACACCCAGACAGCTTACTATGGCTACACCTTC	.	15	TRBV6-5	TRBJ1-2	.
CASSLSSGPQPQHF	TGTGCCAGCAGCTTAAGTTCAGGGCCTCAGCCCCAGCATTTT	.	14	TRBV7-9	TRBJ1-5	.
CASSLLGQGGEQYF	TGCGCCAGCAGCTTGCTGGGACAGGGGGGCGAGCAGTACTTC	TRBD1	14	TRBV5-1	TRBJ2-7	.
CASSLKVQGRNTEAFF	TGCGCCAGCAGCTTAAAGGTACAGGGTCGGAACACTGAAGCTTTCTTT	.	16	TRBV5-1	TRBJ1-1	.
CATSRDRTSAAHNEQFF	TGTGCCACCAGCAGAGATCGGACATCCGCTGCCCACAATGAGCAGTTCTTC	.	17	TRBV15	TRBJ2-1	.
CASSLGGVNEKLFF	TGTGCCAGCTCTCTCGGGGGGGTAAATGAAAAACTGTTTTTT	.	14	TRBV7-2	TRBJ1-4	once
CATLAGQTNTEAFF	TGTGCCACCCTAGCCGGACAGACTAACACTGAAGCTTTCTTT	.	14	TRBV10-3	TRBJ1-1	.
CASSALSGGAGELFF	TGTGCCAGCAGTGCCCTCTCCGGAGGAGCCGGGGAGCTGTTTTTT	.	15	TRBV6-4	TRBJ2-2	once
CASRSLAGLYEQYF	TGTGCCAGCAGGTCACTAGCGGGACTCTACGAGCAGTACTTC	TRBD2	14	TRBV6-5	TRBJ2-7	.
CASSLGGSLNNEQFF	TGTGCCAGCAGCTTGGGCGGGAGTTTGAACAATGAGCAGTTCTTC	TRBD2	15	TRBV7-9	TRBJ2-1	once
CASSHEIRGSGNTIYF	TGTGCCAGTAGTCACGAGATCCGAGGTTCTGGAAACACCATATATTTT	.	16	TRBV19	TRBJ1-3	.
CASSLTGSNEKLFF	TGTGCCAGCAGTTTGACAGGGTCTAATGAAAAACTGTTTTTT	TRBD1	14	TRBV28	TRBJ1-4	few
CASSQEAGPPNTGELFF	TGCGCCAGCAGCCAAGAGGCAGGGCCACCAAACACCGGGGAGCTGTTTTTT	.	17	TRBV4-3	TRBJ2-2	.
CASRETGVRNTEAFF	TGTGCCAGCAGAGAGACAGGGGTGAGGAACACTGAAGCTTTCTTT	TRBD1	15	TRBV3-1/TRBV3-2	TRBJ1-1	.
CASSITTGLNEKLFF	TGTGCCAGTAGTATTACAACAGGGCTCAACGAAAAACTGTTTTTT	.	15	TRBV19	TRBJ1-4	.
CATSPAGVMGRDRELFF	TGTGCCACCAGCCCCGCGGGGGTAATGGGCAGGGACCGGGAGCTGTTTTTT	TRBD2	17	TRBV24-1	TRBJ2-2	few
CASSERQLGNQPQHF	TGTGCCAGCAGTGAACGACAGTTGGGCAATCAGCCCCAGCATTTT	.	15	TRBV6-1	TRBJ1-5	.
CASSLGGVGSETQYF	TGTGCTAGCAGCTTGGGAGGGGTCGGTTCGGAGACCCAGTACTTC	TRBD2	15	TRBV7-7	TRBJ2-5	.
CASRPAAGRSTDTQYF	TGTGCCAGCAGACCCGCAGCGGGGCGAAGCACAGATACGCAGTATTTT	TRBD2	16	TRBV11-2	TRBJ2-3	.
CASSLDYYNEQFF	TGTGCCAGCAGCCTCGACTACTACAATGAGCAGTTCTTC	.	13	TRBV6-5	TRBJ2-1	.
CATSDPRRGWEQYF	TGTGCCACCAGTGATCCCCGACGAGGATGGGAGCAGTACTTC	.	14	TRBV24-1	TRBJ2-7	.
CASTNNRGAFF	TGTGCCAGCACCAACAACAGGGGAGCTTTCTTT	TRBD1	11	TRBV28	TRBJ1-1	.
CASSQVGRDSYGYTF	TGCGCCAGCAGCCAAGTCGGCAGGGATAGCTATGGCTACACCTTC	.	15	TRBV4-1	TRBJ1-2	few
CATSDPGAEAFF	TGTGCCACCAGTGACCCGGGGGCTGAAGCTTTCTTT	.	12	TRBV24-1	TRBJ1-1	.
CASSEAGGIEKLFF	TGTGCCAGCAGCGAGGCGGGGGGGATTGAAAAACTGTTTTTT	.	14	TRBV6-5	TRBJ1-4	.
CASSDRQALNTEAFF	TGTGCCAGCAGCGACCGACAGGCCCTGAACACTGAAGCTTTCTTT	.	15	TRBV5-6	TRBJ1-1	once
CASSSPGLAGPTDTQYF	TGTGCCAGCAGCTCGCCGGGACTAGCGGGCCCTACAGATACGCAGTATTTT	TRBD2	17	TRBV7-3	TRBJ2-3	.
CASSTEPGQGFRGNTIYF	TGTGCCAGTAGTACCGAGCCGGGACAGGGATTCCGTGGAAACACCATATATTTT	TRBD1	18	TRBV19	TRBJ1-3	few
CASSTGTGRTIYF	TGTGCCAGCAGTACCGGGACAGGGCGCACCATATATTTT	TRBD1	13	TRBV6-2/TRBV6-3	TRBJ1-3	few
CASSLSQGSSRSPLHF	TGTGCCAGCAGTTTATCTCAGGGAAGTAGTAGATCACCCCTCCACTTT	.	16	TRBV27	TRBJ1-6	few
CASSPQSNQPQHF	TGTGCCAGCAGTCCACAGAGCAATCAGCCCCAGCATTTT	.	13	TRBV2	TRBJ1-5	.
CASSSLAGVMANEQFF	TGTGCCAGCAGCTCCCTAGCGGGAGTGATGGCCAATGAGCAGTTCTTC	TRBD2	16	TRBV9	TRBJ2-1	.
CASSRPGGFGSYGYTF	TGTGCCAGTAGTAGGCCAGGTGGATTCGGTAGCTATGGCTACACCTTC	.	16	TRBV19	TRBJ1-2	.
CASSQDRSGVGYTF	TGTGCCAGCAGCCAAGATCGGTCAGGGGTAGGCTACACCTTC	.	14	TRBV14	TRBJ1-2	.
CASSPSGVIRNTIYF	TGTGCCAGCAGCCCCTCAGGGGTTATTAGAAACACCATATATTTT	.	15	TRBV3-1/TRBV3-2	TRBJ1-3	.
CASRMTGGHGYTF	TGTGCCAGCAGGATGACAGGGGGGCATGGCTACACCTTC	TRBD1	13	TRBV28	TRBJ1-2	few
CASSSTSGSGTDTQYF	TGCGCCAGCAGCTCGACTAGCGGGAGTGGCACAGATACGCAGTATTTT	TRBD2	16	TRBV5-1	TRBJ2-3	.
CASSYEAGGAQETQYF	TGTGCCAGCAGTTACGAGGCAGGGGGAGCGCAAGAGACCCAGTACTTC	TRBD1	16	TRBV6-2/TRBV6-3	TRBJ2-5	.